The entry below gives a single T cell receptor (beta chain) sequence along with its context. This record comes from a study of T cell responses to AZD1222 COVID-19 vaccine. Repertoires were generated with immunoSEQ multiplex PCR, while TCRdb's copy carries only in-frame clones and drops some. The sample shows tens of thousands of clones, about 86% of them seen only once. This TCR was sampled from an adult in good health. The specimen comprised peripheral blood, sampled on day 0 of MenACWY control vaccination.

Here the CDR3 DNA reads TGCAGCGTTGGGTTAGCGGGGGGCACAGATACGCAGTATTTT. This encodes CSVGLAGGTDTQYF. The chain employs TRBV29-1 and TRBJ2-3, with 9 bases lining up with TRBD2. The germline gives CDR1 SQVTM, CDR2 ANQGSEA. The CDR3 is 14 residues long. Trimming removed 4 bases from V and 1 base from J; junction bases left unmatched: 3.